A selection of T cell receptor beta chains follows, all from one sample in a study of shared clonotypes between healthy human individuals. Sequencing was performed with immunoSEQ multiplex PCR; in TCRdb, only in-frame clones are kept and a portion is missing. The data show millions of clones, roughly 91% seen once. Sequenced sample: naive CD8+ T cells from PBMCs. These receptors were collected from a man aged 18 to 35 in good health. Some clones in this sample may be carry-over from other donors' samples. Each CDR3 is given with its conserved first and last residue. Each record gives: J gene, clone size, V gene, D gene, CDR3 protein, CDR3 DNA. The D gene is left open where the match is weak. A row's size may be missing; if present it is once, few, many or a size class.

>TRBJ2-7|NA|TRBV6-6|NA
CASSSRTYEQYF
TGTGCCAGCAGCTCCCGGACCTACGAGCAGTACTTC
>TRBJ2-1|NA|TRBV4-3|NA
CASSQTASRTSYNEQFF
TGCGCCAGCAGCCAAACGGCTAGTAGAACCTCCTACAATGAGCAGTTCTTC
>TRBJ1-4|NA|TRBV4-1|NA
CASSQVTGSGNEKLFF
TGCGCCAGCAGCCAAGTAACAGGGTCTGGTAATGAAAAACTGTTTTTT
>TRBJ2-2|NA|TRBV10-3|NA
CATLTGTGELFF
TGTGCCACTCTAACCGGGACCGGGGAGCTGTTTTTT
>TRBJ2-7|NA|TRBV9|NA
CASSVGQGLSYEQYF
TGTGCCAGCAGCGTAGGGCAGGGACTCTCCTACGAGCAGTACTTC
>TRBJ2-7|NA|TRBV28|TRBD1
CASSFPDRGHREQYF
TGTGCCAGCAGTTTCCCGGACAGGGGGCATCGCGAGCAGTACTTC
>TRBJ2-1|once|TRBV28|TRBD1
CASSDRVSRDEQFF
TGTGCCAGCAGCGACAGGGTCTCAAGGGATGAGCAGTTCTTC
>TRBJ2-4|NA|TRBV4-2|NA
CASSQDLVVGAFAKNIQYF
TGTGCCAGCAGCCAAGATTTAGTGGTAGGGGCTTTCGCCAAAAACATTCAGTACTTC
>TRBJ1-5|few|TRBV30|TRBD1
CAWRHRGPNQPQHF
TGTGCCTGGAGACACAGGGGACCCAATCAGCCCCAGCATTTT
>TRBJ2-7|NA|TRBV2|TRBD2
CAGGTSGGYEQYF
TGTGCCGGAGGGACTAGCGGGGGCTACGAGCAGTACTTC
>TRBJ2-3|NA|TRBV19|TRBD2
CASSLPGLAGPDTQYF
TGTGCCAGTAGTCTCCCGGGACTAGCCGGGCCAGATACGCAGTATTTT
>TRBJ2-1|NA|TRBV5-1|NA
CASRPDPSNEQFF
TGCGCCAGCAGACCGGACCCCTCCAATGAGCAGTTCTTC
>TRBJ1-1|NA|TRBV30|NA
CAAPGQRINTEAFF
TGTGCCGCACCCGGGCAGAGAATAAACACTGAAGCTTTCTTT
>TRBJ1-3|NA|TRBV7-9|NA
CASSPPTEGSGNTIYF
TGTGCCAGCAGCCCTCCTACGGAGGGCTCTGGAAACACCATATATTTT
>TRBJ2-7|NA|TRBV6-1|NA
CASSELQASSYEQYF
TGTGCCAGCAGTGAATTACAGGCGAGCTCCTACGAGCAGTACTTC
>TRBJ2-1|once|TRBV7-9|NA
CASSPSGRSPGDEQFF
TGTGCCAGCAGCCCATCTGGTAGAAGCCCTGGGGATGAGCAGTTCTTC
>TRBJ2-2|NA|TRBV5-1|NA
CASSNPLGLNTGELFF
TGCGCCAGCAGCAACCCTCTGGGCCTGAACACCGGGGAGCTGTTTTTT
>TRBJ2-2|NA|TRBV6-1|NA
CASKPREKDGELFF
TGTGCCAGCAAACCCAGAGAGAAAGACGGGGAGCTGTTTTTT
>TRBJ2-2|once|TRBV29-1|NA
CSVENSGPGHLNTGELFF
TGCAGCGTTGAAAATTCGGGACCGGGACACCTGAACACCGGGGAGCTGTTTTTT
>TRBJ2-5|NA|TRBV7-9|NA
CASSLVGAEETQYF
TGTGCCAGCAGCTTAGTTGGGGCAGAGGAGACCCAGTACTTC
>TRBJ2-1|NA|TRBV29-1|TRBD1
CSVEGDRGGNEQFF
TGCAGCGTTGAAGGGGACAGGGGAGGCAATGAGCAGTTCTTC
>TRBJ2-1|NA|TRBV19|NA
CASRVVGKGNEQFF
TGTGCCAGTAGGGTGGTGGGCAAGGGGAATGAGCAGTTCTTC
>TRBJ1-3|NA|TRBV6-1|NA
CASSEAGYSGNTIYF
TGTGCCAGCAGTGAAGCGGGGTACTCTGGAAACACCATATATTTT
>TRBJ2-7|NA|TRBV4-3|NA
CASSLFKQEDFYEQYF
TGCGCCAGCAGCCTGTTCAAACAGGAGGACTTCTACGAGCAGTACTTC
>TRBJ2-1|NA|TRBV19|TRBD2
CASSIAGLAGGGEQFF
TGTGCCAGTAGTATAGCGGGACTAGCGGGAGGAGGTGAGCAGTTCTTC
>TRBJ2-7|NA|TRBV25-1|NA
CASSELGFPYEQYF
TGTGCCAGCAGTGAATTAGGGTTCCCCTACGAGCAGTACTTC
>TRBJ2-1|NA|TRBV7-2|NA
CASSPLGTPDNEQFF
TGTGCCAGCAGCCCACTCGGGACGCCGGACAATGAGCAGTTCTTC
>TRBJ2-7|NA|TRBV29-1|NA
CSVAKTYEQYF
TGCAGCGTTGCTAAAACCTACGAGCAGTACTTC
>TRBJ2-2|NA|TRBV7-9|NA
CASSLPGPTKFNTGELFF
TGTGCCAGCAGCTTACCGGGACCTACTAAATTTAACACCGGGGAGCTGTTTTTT
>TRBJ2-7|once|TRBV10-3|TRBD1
CAISVSRQGAPEQYF
TGTGCCATCAGCGTGTCGAGGCAGGGGGCGCCCGAGCAGTACTTC
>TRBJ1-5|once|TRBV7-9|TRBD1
CASSQTGSGNQPQHF
TGTGCCAGCAGCCAGACAGGGTCTGGCAATCAGCCCCAGCATTTT
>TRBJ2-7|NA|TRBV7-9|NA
CASSLAEGAYEQYF
TGTGCCAGCAGCTTAGCGGAAGGGGCCTACGAGCAGTACTTC
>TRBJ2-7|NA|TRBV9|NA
CASSVAAINYEQYF
TGTGCCAGCAGCGTAGCGGCTATCAACTACGAGCAGTACTTC
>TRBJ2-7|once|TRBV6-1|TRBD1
CASTGTGSTGREQYF
TGTGCCAGCACAGGGACAGGATCCACGGGACGCGAGCAGTACTTC
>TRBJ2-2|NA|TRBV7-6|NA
CASSWTLTGELFF
TGTGCCAGCAGCTGGACCCTTACCGGGGAGCTGTTTTTT
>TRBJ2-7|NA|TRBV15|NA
CATSTGTHGYEQYF
TGTGCCACCAGCACCGGGACTCACGGCTACGAGCAGTACTTC